A selection of T cell receptor beta chains follows, all from one sample in a study of brain metastases from non-small cell lung cancer. Using immunoSEQ multiplex PCR, the repertoire was profiled, and TCRdb retains in-frame clones only, with some absent. The sample contains over a thousand clones, more than 65% of which appear only once. The sample taken for sequencing was tumor-adjacent normal tissue. These receptors were taken from a donor over 35 with non-small cell lung cancer. CDR3s include the opening cysteine and the closing phenylalanine or tryptophan.

V	J	CDR3
TRBV19	TRBJ2-5	CASSIGTWETQYF
TRBV7-2	TRBJ2-1	CASSLGTGSDEQFF
TRBV12-3/TRBV12-4	TRBJ2-1	CASSLDRFQFF
TRBV19	TRBJ2-7	CASSSGLAGVDEQYF
TRBV7-2	TRBJ2-3	CASSFGGSRDTQYF
TRBV5-4	TRBJ2-7	CASSPGGEYEQYF
TRBV10-3	TRBJ2-1	CAITGVGGEQFF
TRBV6-2/TRBV6-3	TRBJ2-6	CASSYSRTTGGANVLTF
TRBV6-1	TRBJ2-2	CASSEFGGLNTGELFF
TRBV10-3	TRBJ1-5	CAISEGQLNQPQHF
TRBV7-9	TRBJ2-7	CASKDSLQYEQYF
TRBV29-1	TRBJ2-2	CSAETSGRMVGELFF
TRBV14	TRBJ2-5	CASSQGRAGGKETQYF
TRBV2	TRBJ2-1	CASSVASGRYNEQFF
TRBV30	TRBJ2-1	CAYPSGSSYNEQFF
TRBV7-2	TRBJ2-7	CASSTVSRGEQYF
TRBV4-1	TRBJ1-3	CASRGSMSGPGNTIYF
TRBV4-3	TRBJ2-7	CASSQDLPEFYEQYF
TRBV9	TRBJ2-1	CASSVAASNEQFF
TRBV16	TRBJ1-6	CASSQLATGELSPLHF
TRBV2	TRBJ1-2	CASSYDRTSNYGYTF
TRBV5-1	TRBJ2-1	CASRPGGGSLNEQFF
TRBV5-1	TRBJ2-7	CASSSRGVSSYEQYF
TRBV5-1	TRBJ2-5	CASSGEGQGKETQYF
TRBV9	TRBJ2-7	CASSVGQVGNEQYF
TRBV5-1	TRBJ1-5	CASSLGRDQPQHF
TRBV28	TRBJ1-1	CASSPSLNTEAFF
TRBV9	TRBJ2-5	CASSGWGQGLETQYF
TRBV24-1	TRBJ2-3	CATSVGPDTQYF
TRBV30	TRBJ1-6	CAGRDKANSPLHF
TRBV3-1/TRBV3-2	TRBJ2-1	CASSQEREYNEQFF
TRBV14	TRBJ2-1	CASSQDRAGRSLSIYNEQFF
TRBV13	TRBJ2-7	CASRQGGDRTYEQYF
TRBV4-2	TRBJ1-1	CASSQAAGMNTEAFF
TRBV7-6	TRBJ1-4	CASSSQSGQGYEKLFF
TRBV19	TRBJ2-3	CASSPALLEVADTQYF
TRBV19	TRBJ2-3	CASSEQRGNTDTQYF
TRBV7-9	TRBJ2-7	CASSPTTSYEQYF
TRBV15	TRBJ1-5	CATPSGTGLIYRSNQPQHF
TRBV4-1	TRBJ2-1	CASSQVREGRGEQFF
TRBV27	TRBJ1-5	CASRQGGNQPQHF
TRBV14	TRBJ1-1	CASSSITGWNTEAFF
TRBV28	TRBJ1-2	CASNLGGRNYGYTF
TRBV14	TRBJ1-2	CASSHLTEPYYGYTF
TRBV18	TRBJ1-3	CASSPSGISGNTIYF
TRBV7-8	TRBJ1-6	CASSLASQGDSPLHF
TRBV4-3	TRBJ1-4	CASSKGGGTNEKLFF
TRBV28	TRBJ2-7	CASSPAGSALFSYEQYF
TRBV5-4	TRBJ1-2	CACRLGGVGGYTF
TRBV28	TRBJ1-2	CASSSPGGGGGYTF
TRBV19	TRBJ2-3	CASSIRGGDTQYF
TRBV28	TRBJ1-2	CATAVGIGANYGYTF
TRBV28	TRBJ1-4	CASSLYRVTNEKLFF
TRBV6-5	TRBJ2-2	CASSYRGMGTGELFF
TRBV18	TRBJ2-2	CASSRRDGELFF